This T cell receptor beta chain appears in the sequencing data of a study of T cell responses to AZD1222 COVID-19 vaccine. The study's findings and limits: The reported proportion of spike-specific TCRs targeting unmutated variant regions was nearly half.

CDR1 and CDR2 from the germline V gene are MNHEY and SVGAGI. The CDR3 runs to 15 residues. V was pared by 6 bases and J by 0 bases, with 14 bases between. Data came from immunoSEQ multiplex PCR; TCRdb stores just in-frame clones and leaves some out. The sample consists of about 67,000 clones, about four fifths of them appearing once. Second doses at about 4 or about 12 weeks were pooled. About this clone itself: The target antigen is unknown.

The specimen comprised peripheral blood, sampled 28 days after the second AZD1222 dose. The chain carries TRBV6-5 and TRBJ1-1, with D possibly matching TRBD1 (5 bases). The clonotype originates from an adult who received the AZD1222 COVID-19 vaccine. In nucleotides, the CDR3 is TGTGCCAGCAGGGGACTCCAGAGCGTGAACACTGAAGCTTTCTTT. Its protein product is CASRGLQSVNTEAFF.